This T cell receptor beta chain was observed in a study of cytomegalovirus exposure and HLA in healthy donors. The PCR was carried out with 60 Vbeta primers and 13 Jbeta primers. Profiled with immunoSEQ multiplex PCR; TCRdb holds only in-frame clones, not every one. The data contain more than 100,000 clones, around two thirds of them singletons. The CDR3 is made up of 14 amino acids. V gave up 3 bases and J gave up 4 bases; unmatched junction bases: 3. The germline gives CDR1 MNHEY, CDR2 SMNVEV (reference sequence). As for this clone: At the DNA level, this CDR3 is encoded by other sequences in the same sample as well.

Sequences were obtained from PBMCs. The origin of this receptor is a woman aged 40 to 50 in good health and CMV-seropositive. This chain connects TRBV27 to TRBJ1-2; 9 bases line up with TRBD1. The CDR3 loop reads CASSFSGQGYGYTF. CDR3 sequence (DNA): TGTGCCAGCAGTTTTTCGGGACAGGGCTATGGCTACACCTTC.